The 6 T cell receptor beta chains reported below all come from one sample, sequenced in a study of beta chain features in type 1 diabetes (dated by TCRdb to the late 2010s). The antigens of these receptors remain unknown. Library prep was done by the immunoSEQ multiplex PCR assay. All of the isolated RNA was reverse transcribed with the High Capacity cDNA Reverse Transcription Kit, so expressed TCRB transcripts were sequenced. In its TCRdb copy, this immuneACCESS table keeps in-frame sequences only and misses some clones. Where compared with another copy, unresolved V genes explain less than half of these, and the others have no known cause. Here the sample has more than 300,000 clones; 8% to 10% occur a single time. Of the sample, over 0.45% is held by the ten largest clones. The full study reports these points: In all four CD4+ subsets, TCRB CDR3 length was moderately but significantly shorter in type 1 diabetes patients.

The sample consisted of central memory CD4+ T cells from blood. Receptors originate from a man aged 25-45 years with type 1 diabetes.

The sample holds a few counts of this clone. V and J are TRBV7-3 and TRBJ2-3, with TRBD2 matching 10 bases. The CDR3 sequence is 16 residues long. Trimming at V came to 3 bases and at J to 5 bases, leaving 8 bases not matched to a gene. Germline CDR1 SGHTA, CDR2 FQGTGA. DNA for the CDR3: TGTGCCAGCAGCTTGCGTCTAGCGGGAGTAGGAGATACGCAGTATTTT. It translates to CASSLRLAGVGDTQYF.

This clone was counted many times. V is TRBV18 and J is TRBJ2-7, with 9 bases that match TRBD1. The germline CDR1 and CDR2 sequences are KGHSH and LQKENI. CDR3 length: 16 residues. Trimming removed 3 bases from V and 0 bases from J; junction bases left unmatched: 6. CDR3 DNA: TGTGCCAGCTCACCTCGGGACAGGGTGACCTCCTACGAGCAGTACTTC. Protein: CASSPRDRVTSYEQYF.

The chain recombines TRBV7-9 with TRBJ1-2, with TRBD1 as a possible D gene (5 bases). This CDR3 spans 14 amino acids. Germline V gives CDR1 SEHNR, CDR2 FQNEAQ (reference sequence). Trimming took 5 bases from V and 2 from J, leaving 12 bases between them. The CDR3: CASSQEEGNYGYTF. CDR3 nucleotides: TGTGCCAGCAGCCAAGAAGAGGGGAACTATGGCTACACCTTC.

This clone has ten or more counts. The genes are TRBV7-9 and TRBJ2-7; D remains ambiguous. Germline values: CDR1 SEHNR, CDR2 FQNEAQ (reference sequence). The CDR3 loop spans 11 amino acids. With 3 bases removed from V and 6 bases from J, the gap between germline ends came to 6 bases. CDR3 region: CASSFLIEQYF. In DNA form, the CDR3 reads TGTGCCAGCAGCTTCCTTATCGAGCAGTACTTC.

This clone was observed a handful of times. The chain couples TRBV28 to TRBJ2-5; TRBD2 is a possible D gene (5 bases). Germline V gene data show CDR1 as MDHEN and CDR2 as SYDVKM. This CDR3 is built from 13 residues. Trimming removed 8 bases from V and 5 bases from J, with 15 bases in between. The CDR3 DNA sequence: TGTGCCAGCCTGCCGCGGACTCAGGAGACCCAGTACTTC. This translates into CASLPRTQETQYF.

V and J are TRBV19 and TRBJ1-5; unclear D gene. The CDR3 is 19 residues long. V lost 2 bases and J 0 bases, leaving 20 bases between the germline ends. The germline V gene encodes CDR1 LNHDA and CDR2 SQIVND (reference sequence). CDR3 nucleotides: TGTGCCAGTAGTATACCCGCCCAGACTGCCCGTCATAGCAATCAGCCCCAGCATTTT. It specifies CASSIPAQTARHSNQPQHF.